Listed below are T cell receptor beta chains from one sample, sequenced in a study of CXCR3-negative and CXCR3-positive naive CD8 T cells. After re-calling the 5' RACE reads, TCRdb lists one entry per CDR3 protein, DNA absent. This sample's table reports about 150,000 distinct CDR3 sequences. Sequenced: naive CXCR3+ CD8+ T cells from blood. The receptors come from a human donor in good health. Some clones in this sample may be carry-over from other donors' samples. CDR3s include the opening cysteine and the closing phenylalanine or tryptophan.

v_call,j_call,cdr3_aa
TRBV19,TRBJ2-7,CASSMESRGPYEQYF
TRBV28,TRBJ2-7,CASSFVLAGEGHEQYF
TRBV20-1,TRBJ1-2,CSARQVSNYGYTF
TRBV10-3,TRBJ2-3,CAISDRDNTDTQYF
TRBV7-9,TRBJ2-3,CASSPGQPADTQYF
TRBV12-3/TRBV12-4,TRBJ1-1,CASKRDRGWNTEAFF
TRBV28,TRBJ2-7,CASSSRGSPYEQYF
TRBV28,TRBJ2-1,CASSFDASLAELYNEQFF
TRBV6-5,TRBJ2-2,CASKRDSSNTGELFF
TRBV12-3/TRBV12-4,TRBJ2-7,CASGWVYEQYF
TRBV28,TRBJ2-7,CASSARGQTYEQYF
TRBV7-8,TRBJ1-4,CASSLGRSGEKLFF
TRBV3-2,TRBJ2-3,CASRKEGGTDTQYF
TRBV7-3,TRBJ2-5,CASSFGLAGVRETQYF
TRBV7-8,TRBJ2-7,CASSLATGNPEYF
TRBV15,TRBJ2-7,CATSRGVSDEQYF
TRBV29-1,TRBJ2-7,CSVEISGWPSYEQYF
TRBV7-9,TRBJ2-5,CASSLKLAGQETQYF
TRBV7-9,TRBJ2-1,CASSSPGAHEQFF
TRBV11-1,TRBJ2-2,CASSPVDTGELFF
TRBV5-1,TRBJ1-2,CASSFRSAYGYTF
TRBV29-1,TRBJ2-7,CSAAEGGTSFEQYF
TRBV28,TRBJ1-6,CASSLSWDGSYNSPLHF
TRBV19,TRBJ1-5,CASSIGQGLGQPQHF
TRBV19,TRBJ1-1,CASRPRVSNTEAFF
TRBV11-2,TRBJ2-2,CASSFGLGEYTGELFF
TRBV4-1,TRBJ2-2,CASSPGFTGELFF
TRBV7-2,TRBJ2-1,CASSGWGLTHEQFF
TRBV6-6,TRBJ1-3,CASSPRGLISGNTIYF
TRBV5-1,TRBJ2-7,CASSFGSLSASEQYF
TRBV9,TRBJ1-1,CASQAGTGGNTEAFF
TRBV7-7,TRBJ2-5,CASSTSILQLAGGETQYF
TRBV4-3,TRBJ2-7,CASSQEGGGYYEQYF
TRBV7-6,TRBJ1-1,CASSLVRQDKDTEAFF
TRBV23-1,TRBJ2-5,CASSQSEEGIKETQYF
TRBV9,TRBJ1-2,CASSVGGSYGYTF
TRBV2,TRBJ1-1,CASSRSGTPSGAFF
TRBV29-1,TRBJ2-7,CSVQRGTGETYEQYF